Presented here are 14 T cell receptor beta chains from one specimen sequenced in a study of vaccination effects on CD4 cells after COVID-19. After expansion with viral peptide pools in the ViraFEST assay, antigen-specific CD4+ T cells were sequenced. Culture lasted over 9 days before CD4+ T cell isolation. Each person got two doses of an mRNA SARS-CoV-2 vaccine, BNT162b2 or mRNA-1273. No antigen has been identified for these receptors. TCRdb keeps only in-frame clones here, not all; method: immunoSEQ multiplex PCR. Altogether approximately 61,000 clones are present, around 73% being singletons, with the ten largest covering 1% to 1.5%. The source was CD4+ T cells from PBMCs cultured with HCoV-229E spike peptides, collected after COVID-19 vaccination. All receptors come from a human donor who received a COVID-19 vaccine.

This clone has more than one count but fewer than ten. The chain uses TRBV5-4 and TRBJ1-1; D is uncertain. In germline, CDR1 is SGHNT, CDR2 YYREEE (reference sequence). The CDR3 spans 14 residues. Trimming took off 4 bases at V and 0 bases at J, with 10 bases between the two ends. The CDR3 protein is CASSPAGMNTEAFF. In DNA form, the CDR3 reads TGTGCCAGCAGCCCGGCGGGAATGAACACTGAAGCTTTCTTT.

The genes are TRBV9 and TRBJ1-1, with TRBD1 as a possible D gene (5 bases). V lost 3 bases and J 1 base, leaving 13 bases between the germline ends. The germline V gene has CDR1 SGDLS and CDR2 YYNGEE. The CDR3 spans 15 residues. CDR3 sequence: CASSATGTANTEAFF. The CDR3 bases are TGTGCCAGCAGCGCTACCGGGACGGCGAACACTGAAGCTTTCTTT.

The gene calls are TRBV18 and TRBJ1-3, with 8 nucleotides matching TRBD1. CDR3 length: 16 amino acids. From germline, CDR1 is KGHSH and CDR2 LQKENI. Losses at the gene ends were 3 bases for V and 0 bases for J; bases not matched to a gene: 4. The CDR3 bases are TGTGCCAGCTCACCCGGGACAGGTTACTCTGGAAACACCATATATTTT. Amino acid sequence: CASSPGTGYSGNTIYF.

V and J are TRBV15 and TRBJ2-2; D perhaps matches TRBD2 (6 bases). V lost 1 base and J lost 2, with 11 bases in between. The length of the CDR3 is 16 residues. The germline CDR1 and CDR2 sequences are LNHNV and YYDKDF (reference sequence). CDR3 amino acids: CATSRAWDSNTGELFF. The CDR3 coding sequence is TGTGCCACCAGCAGAGCTTGGGACTCCAACACCGGGGAGCTGTTTTTT.

This clone turned up a few times. CDR3 loop: CASIRGTGTEKLFF. In nucleotides, the CDR3 is TGTGCCAGCATAAGGGGGACAGGGACTGAAAAACTGTTTTTT. The chain joins TRBV2 to TRBJ1-4; 9 bases fit TRBD1. Unmatched junction bases numbered 7, after V lost 7 bases and J lost 7 bases. The CDR3 sequence is 14 residues long. The germline V gene encodes CDR1 SNHLY and CDR2 FYNNEI.

This chain joins TRBV2 and TRBJ1-5; TRBD1 matches at 7 bases. The CDR3 consists of 17 residues. CDR1 is SNHLY, CDR2 FYNNEI, per germline. V gave up 6 bases and J gave up 1 base; unmatched junction bases: 12. CDR3 loop: CASSRSYGTASNQPQHF. In DNA, the CDR3 is TGTGCCAGCAGCCGTTCGTACGGGACAGCGAGCAATCAGCCCCAGCATTTT.

The chain couples TRBV7-8 to TRBJ1-5; a possible D gene is TRBD1 (5 bases). This CDR3 comprises 14 residues. V shed 5 bases and J shed 4 bases, with 12 bases lying between them. The germline gives CDR1 SGHVS, CDR2 FQNEAQ. CDR3 sequence reads: CASSPGTVNQPQHF. The CDR3 DNA reads TGTGCCAGCAGCCCTGGGACGGTAAATCAGCCCCAGCATTTT.

The V and J genes are TRBV7-3 and TRBJ1-2; 8 nucleotides line up with TRBD1. This CDR3 has 13 amino acids. Germline lookup yields CDR1 SGHTA and CDR2 FQGTGA. Trimming took 5 bases from V and 8 from J; bases not matched to a gene: 7. CDR3 in amino acids: CASSLGQGLGYTF. CDR3 nucleotide sequence: TGTGCCAGCAGCCTAGGACAGGGTTTGGGCTACACCTTC. The full variable domain, with the rest looked up from reference TRBV7-3 and TRBJ1-2, is GAGVSQTPSNKVTEKGKYVELRCDPISGHTALYWYRQSLGQGPEFLIYFQGTGAADDSGLPNDRFFAVRPEGSVSTLKIQRTERGDSAVYLCASSLGQGLGYTFGSGTRLTVV.

CDR3 in amino acids: CASSLAGSYNEQFF. CDR3 DNA sequence: TGCGCCAGCAGCTTGGCGGGGTCCTACAATGAGCAGTTCTTC. The chain is built from TRBV5-1 and TRBJ2-1, with a weak D call TRBD2 (5 bases). The length of the CDR3 is 14 residues. The V gene lost 0 bases and the J gene lost 1 base, with 5 bases spanning the gap. The germline gives CDR1 SGHRS, CDR2 YFSETQ.

V usage is TRBV2 and J usage is TRBJ2-2; tentatively, D is TRBD2 (6 bases). Germline-derived CDR1 and CDR2 are SNHLY and FYNNEI. The CDR3 totals 15 residues. The V end was cut by 7 bases, the J end by 4 bases, with 16 bases between. The CDR3 loop reads CASTRTREVTGELFF. CDR3 DNA sequence: TGTGCCAGCACACGGACCAGGGAGGTCACCGGGGAGCTGTTTTTT.

For this clone: One end of the junction varies from germline; a read error may be responsible. This CDR3 reads CASTEQGTYSPLHF. CDR3 DNA: TGTGCCAGCACTGAACAGGGAACCTATTCACCCCTCCACTTT. The chain is built from TRBV6-1 and TRBJ1-6; a weak D match, TRBD1 (6 bases). CDR1 and CDR2 (germline): MNHNS, SASEGT. The CDR3 covers 14 residues.

This chain uses TRBV7-2 with TRBJ2-5, with 10 positions matching TRBD2. The CDR3 has 15 residues. The germline CDR1 and CDR2 sequences are SGHTA and FQGNSA. V trimming: 1 base; J trimming: 1 base; junction bases outside the gene matches: 0. The chain's CDR3 is CASSLGTSGQETQYF. DNA of the CDR3: TGTGCCAGCAGCTTAGGGACTAGCGGCCAAGAGACCCAGTACTTC.

The V and J genes are TRBV30 and TRBJ2-2, with D possibly being TRBD1 (5 bases). Germline CDR1 is GTSNPN and CDR2 is SVGIG (reference sequence). Trimming pared 2 bases from V and 4 bases from J, leaving 14 bases between. The CDR3 extends over 15 amino acids. CDR3 nucleotides: TGTGCCTGGAGTTCCACGACAGTGGCCACCGGGGAGCTGTTTTTT. Its translation: CAWSSTTVATGELFF. Combining the CDR3 with reference TRBV30 and TRBJ2-2 gives the whole variable domain SQTIHQWPATLVQPVGSPLSLECTVEGTSNPNLYWYRQAAGRGLQLLFYSVGIGQISSEVPQNLSASRPQDRQFILSSKKLLLSDSGFYLCAWSSTTVATGELFFGEGSRLTVL.

This clone was counted only a few times. V is TRBV29-1 and J is TRBJ2-2, with a tentative D call TRBD1 (6 bases). CDR3 length: 14 amino acids. The V end lost 7 bases, the J end lost 7 bases, and 19 bases lay between the germline ends. The germline V gene has CDR1 SQVTM and CDR2 ANQGSEA. The chain's CDR3 is CSGGSQGKNGELFF. CDR3 bases: TGCAGCGGGGGGTCGCAGGGGAAGAACGGGGAGCTGTTTTTT.